Below, 32 T cell receptor beta chains from the same sample are listed, as sequenced in a study of T cell changes during pregnancy in multiple sclerosis. TCRdb's table, derived via immunoSEQ multiplex PCR, lists solely in-frame clones and lacks some. The sample yields about 80,000 clones, roughly nine tenths seen once. The material was peripheral blood, obtained before pregnancy. The receptors come from a female donor with multiple sclerosis, enrolled in a pregnancy study.

This clone has just one count. The chain couples TRBV27 to TRBJ1-1; possibly TRBD1 for D (5 bases). The CDR3 runs 12 residues. Germline V gene lookup returns CDR1 MNHEY and CDR2 SMNVEV (reference sequence). V gave up 6 bases and J gave up 8 bases, with 13 bases separating them. The CDR3 DNA is TGTGCCAGCAGCCTAGGGGTGGGAGAAGCTTTCTTT. Translating gives CASSLGVGEAFF.

The chain recombines TRBV5-1 with TRBJ1-2; D is unclear. The ends were cut back, 0 bases at V and 3 bases at J, with 9 bases in the middle. CDR1 SGHRS and CDR2 YFSETQ come from the germline V gene. The length of the CDR3 is 14 residues. The CDR3 nucleotides read TGCGCCAGCAGCTTGGACCCCGGGGACTATGGCTACACCTTC. This sequence encodes CASSLDPGDYGYTF.

The rearrangement links TRBV10-3 to TRBJ2-1, with 8 bases lining up with TRBD2. Germline V lookup: CDR1 ENHRY, CDR2 SYGVKD. V lost 5 bases, J lost 2 bases, and 11 bases stayed unmatched. The CDR3 length is 17 residues. This CDR3 is CAISPGRGGRTYNEQFF. CDR3 DNA sequence: TGTGCCATCAGTCCGGGTCGGGGGGGCCGAACCTACAATGAGCAGTTCTTC.

This rearrangement joins TRBV11-2 to TRBJ2-7; tentatively, D is TRBD2 (5 bases). The V gene's germline CDR1 is SGHAT and CDR2 FQNNGV. The length of the CDR3 is 16 residues. The V end was cut by 3 bases, the J end by 3 bases, with 18 bases between. The CDR3 reads CASSFWDRTQDYEQYF. The CDR3 DNA follows: TGTGCCAGCAGCTTTTGGGATCGGACTCAGGACTACGAGCAGTACTTC.

This chain joins TRBV14 and TRBJ2-7; D perhaps matches TRBD1 (6 bases). Trimming shortened V by 1 base and J by 2 bases, and 9 bases separated the two germline ends. The CDR3 has 14 residues. Germline lookup yields CDR1 SGHDN and CDR2 FVKESK. The CDR3 DNA sequence: TGTGCCAGCAGCCAAGGTCCAGGGGCCTACGAGCAGTACTTC. Encoded protein: CASSQGPGAYEQYF.

The V and J genes are TRBV14 and TRBJ1-4, with TRBD1 matching 7 bases. Losses at the gene ends were 6 bases for V and 7 bases for J; bases not matched to a gene: 11. The CDR3 runs 15 residues. Germline CDR1 reads SGHDN; CDR2 reads FVKESK. CDR3 in DNA: TGTGCCAGCAGACCTACAGGGGTGAGATGTGAAAAACTGTTTTTT. Translation gives CASRPTGVRCEKLFF. Together with reference TRBV14 and TRBJ1-4, the CDR3 gives the full variable domain: EAGVTQFPSHSVIEKGQTVTLRCDPISGHDNLYWYRRVMGKEIKFLLHFVKESKQDESGMPNNRFLAERTGGTYSTLKVQPAELEDSGVYFCASRPTGVRCEKLFFGSGTQLSVL.

This clone was found once. The rearrangement uses TRBV6-5 and TRBJ1-2; D is unclear. From germline, CDR1 is MNHEY and CDR2 SVGAGI. V was clipped by 7 bases and J by 8 bases, with 20 bases between them. The CDR3 runs 14 residues. Here the CDR3 reads CASNHRAAVGGYTF. The CDR3 nucleotides are TGTGCCAGCAACCACCGCGCCGCGGTTGGGGGCTACACCTTC.

The chain recombines TRBV5-4 with TRBJ2-7, with 8 bases lining up with TRBD1. The V gene end was trimmed by 4 bases and the J gene end by 3 bases; junction bases not matched to a gene: 3. The CDR3 has 13 amino acids. The germline V gene has CDR1 SGHNT and CDR2 YYREEE (reference sequence). The CDR3 sequence is CASSAGTGYEQYF. The CDR3 coding sequence is TGTGCCAGCAGCGCCGGGACAGGCTACGAGCAGTACTTC.

This chain connects TRBV11-2 to TRBJ2-3; tentatively, D is TRBD2 (5 bases). Germline CDR1 SGHAT, CDR2 FQNNGV. The V and J ends lost 6 bases and 13 bases respectively, with 11 bases between them. The CDR3 covers 10 residues. CDR3 amino acids: CASRDYEEYF. The CDR3 DNA reads TGTGCCAGCAGAGACTATGAGGAGTATTTT.

The chain joins TRBV15 to TRBJ1-1, with 7 bases matching TRBD1. The CDR3 sequence is 16 residues long. V trimming: 0 bases; J trimming: 2 bases; junction bases outside the gene matches: 6. Germline CDR1 and CDR2: LNHNV and YYDKDF (reference sequence). This CDR3 is CATSRDRQGGNTEAFF. CDR3 sequence (DNA): TGTGCCACCAGCAGAGATAGGCAGGGGGGTAACACTGAAGCTTTCTTT.

The V gene is TRBV2, the J gene TRBJ1-1, with 8 bases aligning to TRBD1. Looked up from germline, CDR1 is SNHLY and CDR2 is FYNNEI. V lost 6 bases to trimming and J lost 8 bases; unmatched junction nucleotides: 11. CDR3 length equals 14 residues. The CDR3 here is CASRAGGGQGEAFF. In nucleotides, the CDR3 is TGTGCCAGCAGGGCGGGCGGAGGACAGGGCGAAGCTTTCTTT.

CDR3 DNA: TGTGCCAGAAGCTCGACAGGGATGGGCGAGCAGTACTTC. As protein: CARSSTGMGEQYF. The chain combines TRBV5-3 with TRBJ2-7, with 7 bases fitting TRBD1. TRBV5-3 is reported as an ORF; its role is uncertain. CDR3 length equals 13 residues. The trim removed 3 bases at V and 6 bases at J, leaving 6 bases unmatched.

The chain links TRBV2 to TRBJ2-1; 10 nucleotides align to TRBD2. V lost 6 bases, J lost 4 bases, and 6 bases stayed unmatched. This CDR3 has 15 amino acids. Germline CDR1 is SNHLY and CDR2 is FYNNEI. The CDR3 DNA sequence: TGTGCCAGCAGGGAATCTAGCGGGGGATACAATGAGCAGTTCTTC. Translating it yields CASRESSGGYNEQFF.

This clone was recorded once. The V and J genes are TRBV7-6 and TRBJ1-6; TRBD1 matches at 7 bases. The ends lost 5 bases at V and 7 bases at J; junction bases unmatched: 5. The CDR3 has 14 residues. CDR1 is SGHVS and CDR2 is FNYEAQ in the germline V gene. The CDR3 region has the DNA TGTGCCAGCAGCCAGGGACAGCTAAATTCACCCCTCCACTTT. Translating it yields CASSQGQLNSPLHF.

The chain links TRBV10-3 to TRBJ1-5; 7 bases are a match to TRBD1. Germline V gene data show CDR1 as ENHRY and CDR2 as SYGVKD. The V and J ends lost 6 bases and 0 bases, in that order; junction bases with no gene match: 2. The CDR3 has 14 residues. CDR3 amino acids: CAIRGTDSNQPQHF. The CDR3 coding sequence is TGTGCCATCAGGGGGACAGATAGCAATCAGCCCCAGCATTTT.

V is TRBV11-2 and J is TRBJ2-7; 10 bases align to TRBD2. CDR1 and CDR2 from the germline V gene are SGHAT and FQNNGV. The CDR3 consists of 13 residues. V gave up 4 bases and J gave up 6 bases; unmatched junction bases: 3. The CDR3 DNA reads TGTGCCAGCAGCTCAGTAGCGGGGGGCGAGCAGTACTTC. Translation gives CASSSVAGGEQYF. The whole variable domain, filled in from reference TRBV11-2 and TRBJ2-7, reads EAGVAQSPRYKIIEKRQSVAFWCNPISGHATLYWYQQILGQGPKLLIQFQNNGVVDDSQLPKDRFSAERLKGVDSTLKIQPAKLEDSAVYLCASSSVAGGEQYFGPGTRLTVT.

The J gene is TRBJ1-2, the V gene TRBV4-2, with D hard to call. Germline V gene lookup returns CDR1 LGHNA and CDR2 YNFKEQ. V was clipped by 1 base and J by 4 bases, with 13 bases between them. The CDR3 extends over 15 amino acids. DNA for the CDR3: TGTGCCAGCAGCCAAGTCTTCGGTTCGTCCTATGGCTACACCTTC. This gives the protein CASSQVFGSSYGYTF.

The CDR3: CAWSVFGYEQYF. In DNA form, the CDR3 reads TGTGCCTGGAGTGTATTCGGCTACGAGCAGTACTTC. The V call is TRBV30, the J call TRBJ2-7; D is ambiguous. CDR3 size: 12 residues. V lost 0 bases and J 3 bases, leaving 6 bases between the germline ends. The germline V gene has CDR1 GTSNPN and CDR2 SVGIG (reference sequence).

The chain joins TRBV6-5 to TRBJ1-1; D ambiguous. Trimming pared 6 bases from V and 5 bases from J, leaving 13 bases between. This CDR3 comprises 13 residues. Germline lookup yields CDR1 MNHEY and CDR2 SVGAGI. CDR3 DNA sequence: TGTGCCAGCAGCAAGATACAGCGGACTGAAGCTTTCTTT. Translating gives CASSKIQRTEAFF.

This sequence joins TRBV19 and TRBJ1-6; D is perhaps TRBD1 (6 bases). This CDR3 has 13 amino acids. Per the germline V gene, CDR1 is LNHDA and CDR2 is SQIVND (reference sequence). The germline V and J ends were trimmed by 5 bases and 9 bases, with 11 bases remaining between them. In nucleotides, the CDR3 is TGTGCCAGTAGTTGGGACATGAGTTCACCCCTCCACTTT. Protein sequence: CASSWDMSSPLHF. The full variable domain, its missing parts supplied by reference TRBV19 and TRBJ1-6, is DGGITQSPKYLFRKEGQNVTLSCEQNLNHDAMYWYRQDPGQGLRLIYYSQIVNDFQKGDIAEGYSVSREKKESFPLTVTSAQKNPTAFYLCASSWDMSSPLHFGNGTRLTVT.

The genes are TRBV6-6 and TRBJ2-3, with 8 positions matching TRBD2. The germline gives CDR1 MNHNY, CDR2 SVGAGI (reference sequence). The CDR3 has 14 residues. Trimming took 10 bases from V and 5 from J; bases not matched to a gene: 11. In DNA form, the CDR3 reads TGTGCCATAGGGGGGCGGGGGGCGATAGATACGCAGTATTTT. Protein product: CAIGGRGAIDTQYF.

The chain has TRBV6-1 and TRBJ2-3; perhaps TRBD2 as D (6 bases). V lost 1 base, J lost 3 bases, and 17 bases lay in between. The CDR3 runs to 17 residues. CDR1 is MNHNS and CDR2 is SASEGT in the germline V gene. The CDR3 DNA sequence: TGTGCCAGCAGTGAAGACCGGGGGACGGGAGATACAGATACGCAGTATTTT. The encoded protein is CASSEDRGTGDTDTQYF.

This clone is labeled medium-sized. This chain links TRBV4-1 with TRBJ1-1; 8 bases fit TRBD1. Germline lookup yields CDR1 MGHRA and CDR2 YSYEKL. This CDR3 comprises 14 residues. The ends lost 6 bases at V and 4 bases at J; junction bases unmatched: 7. CDR3 residues: CASSLTQGGTEAFF. In nucleotides, the CDR3 is TGCGCCAGCAGTCTCACACAGGGGGGCACTGAAGCTTTCTTT.

The chain employs TRBV6-5 and TRBJ1-5, with TRBD1 identical over 8 bases. The V segment lost 5 bases and the J segment 4 bases; nucleotides outside the gene matches: 4. The V gene's germline CDR1 is MNHEY and CDR2 SVGAGI. The CDR3 spans 14 residues. CDR3 region: CASSIRTGNQPQHF. CDR3 coding DNA: TGTGCCAGCAGTATCCGGACAGGGAATCAGCCCCAGCATTTT.

The rearrangement uses TRBV6-6 and TRBJ2-2; TRBD2 might be the D (5 bases). Looked up from germline, CDR1 is MNHNY and CDR2 is SVGAGI (reference sequence). The V end was cut by 0 bases, the J end by 7 bases, with 6 bases between. This CDR3 has 13 residues. The CDR3 loop is CASSYSAGGELFF. In DNA, the CDR3 is TGTGCCAGCAGTTACTCGGCGGGCGGGGAGCTGTTTTTT.

The V gene is TRBV4-2, the J gene TRBJ1-2, with a possible D match to TRBD1 (6 bases). Looked up from germline, CDR1 is LGHNA and CDR2 is YNFKEQ. This CDR3 has 17 amino acids. Trimming pared 4 bases from V and 10 bases from J, leaving 28 bases between. CDR3 sequence reads: CASSLQLRRYREIDYTF. Here the CDR3 DNA reads TGTGCCAGCAGCCTACAGCTCAGACGGTACAGGGAGATAGACTACACCTTC.

The chain combines TRBV5-4 with TRBJ2-1, with 9 bases fitting TRBD2. CDR1 SGHNT and CDR2 YYREEE come from the germline V gene (reference sequence). V shed 0 bases, J shed 7 bases, and the junction held 8 bases outside the gene matches. This CDR3 is built from 16 residues. The DNA for the CDR3 is TGTGCCAGCAGCTTGGCTAGGGGCGGGGGGGCGAATGAGCAGTTCTTC. Translating gives CASSLARGGGANEQFF. Full variable domain (missing parts from reference TRBV5-4 and TRBJ2-1): ETGVTQSPTHLIKTRGQQVTLRCSSQSGHNTVSWYQQALGQGPQFIFQYYREEENGRGNFPPRFSGLQFPNYSSELNVNALELDDSALYLCASSLARGGGANEQFFGPGTRLTVL.

This chain links TRBV10-1 with TRBJ1-1, with D possibly being TRBD1 (6 bases). Germline V gene data show CDR1 as WNHNN and CDR2 as SYGVQD (reference sequence). With 8 bases removed from V and 2 bases from J, the gap between germline ends came to 18 bases. This CDR3 spans 15 amino acids. CDR3 residues: CASPEPTGKNTEAFF. The CDR3, as DNA: TGCGCCAGCCCCGAACCTACAGGGAAAAACACTGAAGCTTTCTTT.

The rearrangement links TRBV9 to TRBJ1-1; 9 bases are shared with TRBD1. Germline V CDR1 and CDR2: SGDLS, YYNGEE. After removal of 0 bases from V and 1 base from J, the junction contained 7 bases not matched to a gene. CDR3 length equals 17 residues. The CDR3: CASSVATGGSGNTEAFF. CDR3 in DNA: TGTGCCAGCAGCGTAGCTACAGGGGGCTCTGGGAACACTGAAGCTTTCTTT.

The rearrangement uses TRBV5-1 and TRBJ2-6; tentatively, D is TRBD1 (5 bases). The CDR3 contains 14 residues. With 4 bases removed from V and 1 base from J, the gap between germline ends came to 6 bases. Germline loops: CDR1 SGHRS, CDR2 YFSETQ. The CDR3 protein is CASSPGSGANVLTF. CDR3 nucleotides: TGCGCCAGCAGCCCAGGGTCTGGGGCCAACGTCCTGACTTTC.

Concerning this clone itself: The junction and the germline gene differ at one end; a read error may be behind it. This chain uses TRBV7-2 with TRBJ1-1; D is undetermined. Germline V gives CDR1 SGHTA, CDR2 FQGNSA. The CDR3 covers 8 residues. The DNA for the CDR3 is TGTGCCAGCAGCTTATCAGTGTTT. It yields the protein CASSLSVF.

This clone was seen a single time. This rearrangement joins TRBV29-1 to TRBJ2-5; TRBD2 matches at 12 bases. CDR1 is SQVTM and CDR2 is ANQGSEA in the germline V gene. The CDR3 loop spans 15 amino acids. Losses at the gene ends were 1 base for V and 2 bases for J; bases not matched to a gene: 2. CDR3 sequence: CSVEGLAGEQETQYF. The CDR3 DNA follows: TGCAGCGTTGAAGGACTAGCGGGGGAACAAGAGACCCAGTACTTC.